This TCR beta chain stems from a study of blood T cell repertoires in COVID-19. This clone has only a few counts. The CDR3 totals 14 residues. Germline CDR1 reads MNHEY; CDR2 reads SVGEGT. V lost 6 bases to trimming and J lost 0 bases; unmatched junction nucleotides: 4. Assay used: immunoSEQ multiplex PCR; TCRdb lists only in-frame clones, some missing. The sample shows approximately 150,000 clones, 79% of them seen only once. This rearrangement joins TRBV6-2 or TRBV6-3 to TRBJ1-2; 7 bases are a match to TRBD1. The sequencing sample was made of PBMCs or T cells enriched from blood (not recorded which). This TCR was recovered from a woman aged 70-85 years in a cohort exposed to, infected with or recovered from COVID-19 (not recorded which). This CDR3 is CASSPTGANYGYTF. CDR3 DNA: TGTGCCAGCAGCCCTACAGGGGCTAACTATGGCTACACCTTC.